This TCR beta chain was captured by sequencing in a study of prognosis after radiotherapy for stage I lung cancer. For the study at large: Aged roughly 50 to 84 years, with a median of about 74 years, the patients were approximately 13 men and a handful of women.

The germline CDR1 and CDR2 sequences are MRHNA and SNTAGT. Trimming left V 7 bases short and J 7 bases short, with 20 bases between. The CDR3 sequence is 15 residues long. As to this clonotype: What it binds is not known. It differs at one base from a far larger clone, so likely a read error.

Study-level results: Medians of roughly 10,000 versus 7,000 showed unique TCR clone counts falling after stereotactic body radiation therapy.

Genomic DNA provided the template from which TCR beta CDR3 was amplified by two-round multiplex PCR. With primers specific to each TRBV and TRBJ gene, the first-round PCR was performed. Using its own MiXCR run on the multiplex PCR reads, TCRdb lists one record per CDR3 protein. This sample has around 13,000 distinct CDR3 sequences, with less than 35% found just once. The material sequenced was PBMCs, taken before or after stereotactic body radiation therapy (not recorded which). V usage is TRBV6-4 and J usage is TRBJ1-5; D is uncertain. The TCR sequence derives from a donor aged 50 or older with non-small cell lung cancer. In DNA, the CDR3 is TGTGCCAGCACCCTGGCGATGGTGGATGGCCAGCCCCAGCATTTT. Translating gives CASTLAMVDGQPQHF.